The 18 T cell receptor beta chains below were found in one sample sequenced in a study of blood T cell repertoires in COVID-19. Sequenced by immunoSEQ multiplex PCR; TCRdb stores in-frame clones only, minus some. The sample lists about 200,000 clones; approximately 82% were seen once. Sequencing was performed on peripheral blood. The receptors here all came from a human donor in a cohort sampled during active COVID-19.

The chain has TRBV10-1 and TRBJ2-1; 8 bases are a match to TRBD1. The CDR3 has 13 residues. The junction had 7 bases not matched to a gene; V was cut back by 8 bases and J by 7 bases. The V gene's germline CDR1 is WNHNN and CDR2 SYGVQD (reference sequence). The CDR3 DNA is TGCGCCAGCTCCTCGGACAGGGTAAATGAGCAGTTCTTC. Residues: CASSSDRVNEQFF.

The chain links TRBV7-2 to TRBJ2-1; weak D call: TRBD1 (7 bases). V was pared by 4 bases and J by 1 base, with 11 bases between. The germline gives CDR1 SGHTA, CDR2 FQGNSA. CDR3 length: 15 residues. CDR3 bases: TGTGCCAGCAGCTCCAGGGGGGCTTCCTACAATGAGCAGTTCTTC. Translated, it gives CASSSRGASYNEQFF. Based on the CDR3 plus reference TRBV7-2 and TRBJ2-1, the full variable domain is GAGVSQSPSNKVTEKGKDVELRCDPISGHTALYWYRQSLGQGLEFLIYFQGNSAPDKSGLPSDRFSAERTGGSVSTLTIQRTQQEDSAVYLCASSSRGASYNEQFFGPGTRLTVL.

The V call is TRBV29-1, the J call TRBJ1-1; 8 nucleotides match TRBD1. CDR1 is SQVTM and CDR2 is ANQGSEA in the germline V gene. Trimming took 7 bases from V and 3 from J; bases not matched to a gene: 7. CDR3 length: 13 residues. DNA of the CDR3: TGCAGCGCTGGACAGGGAGGTTACACTGAAGCTTTCTTT. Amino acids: CSAGQGGYTEAFF.

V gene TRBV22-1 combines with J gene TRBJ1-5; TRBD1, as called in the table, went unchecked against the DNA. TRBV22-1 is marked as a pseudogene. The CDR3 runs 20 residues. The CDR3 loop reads CPGSALKSRGRRYSNQPQHF. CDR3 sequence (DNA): TGTCCTGGGAGCGCACTTAAATCAAGGGGCAGACGATATAGCAATCAGCCCCAGCATTTT.

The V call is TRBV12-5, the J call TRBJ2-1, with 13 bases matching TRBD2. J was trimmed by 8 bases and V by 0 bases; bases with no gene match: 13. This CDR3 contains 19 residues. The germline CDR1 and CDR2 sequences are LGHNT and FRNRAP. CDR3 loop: CASGLVLAGGLSLPDEQFF. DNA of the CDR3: TGTGCTAGTGGTTTGGTACTAGCGGGAGGGCTCTCGCTTCCGGATGAGCAGTTCTTC.

The CDR3 reads CASSRTRGETQYF. The CDR3 DNA reads as TGTGCCAGCAGCCGGACTAGGGGCGAGACCCAGTACTTC. The V and J genes are TRBV7-8 and TRBJ2-5; 7 bases fit TRBD2. This CDR3 contains 13 residues. After removal of 5 bases from V and 5 bases from J, the junction contained 5 bases not matched to a gene. In germline, CDR1 is SGHVS, CDR2 FQNEAQ.

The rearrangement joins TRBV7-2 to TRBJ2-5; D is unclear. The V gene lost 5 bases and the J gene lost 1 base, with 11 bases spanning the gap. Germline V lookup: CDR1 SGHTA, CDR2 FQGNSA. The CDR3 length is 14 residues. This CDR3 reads CASSPGSLQETQYF. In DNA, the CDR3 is TGTGCCAGCAGCCCCGGGTCCCTCCAAGAGACCCAGTACTTC. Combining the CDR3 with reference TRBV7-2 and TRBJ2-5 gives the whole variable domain GAGVSQSPSNKVTEKGKDVELRCDPISGHTALYWYRQSLGQGLEFLIYFQGNSAPDKSGLPSDRFSAERTGGSVSTLTIQRTQQEDSAVYLCASSPGSLQETQYFGPGTRLLVL.

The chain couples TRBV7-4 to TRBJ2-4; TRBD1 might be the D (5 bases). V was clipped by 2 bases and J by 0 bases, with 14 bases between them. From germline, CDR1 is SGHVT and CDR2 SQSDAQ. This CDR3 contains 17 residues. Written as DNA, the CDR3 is TGTGCCAGCAGCTTAATGGGGCCCATGAGAGCCAAAAACATTCAGTACTTC. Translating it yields CASSLMGPMRAKNIQYF.

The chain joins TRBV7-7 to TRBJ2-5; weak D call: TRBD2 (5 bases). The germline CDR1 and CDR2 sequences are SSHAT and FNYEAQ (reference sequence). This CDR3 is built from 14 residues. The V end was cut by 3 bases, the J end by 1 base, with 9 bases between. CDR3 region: CASSFSSGQETQYF. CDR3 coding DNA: TGTGCCAGCAGCTTCTCGAGCGGCCAAGAGACCCAGTACTTC.

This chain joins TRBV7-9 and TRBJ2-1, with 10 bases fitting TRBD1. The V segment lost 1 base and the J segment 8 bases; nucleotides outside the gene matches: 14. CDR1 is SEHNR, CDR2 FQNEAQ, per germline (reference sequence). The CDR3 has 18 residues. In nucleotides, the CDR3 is TGTGCCAGCAGCTTAGACGGGGGTGTGGGACAGGGGATCTATGAGCAGTTCTTC. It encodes CASSLDGGVGQGIYEQFF.

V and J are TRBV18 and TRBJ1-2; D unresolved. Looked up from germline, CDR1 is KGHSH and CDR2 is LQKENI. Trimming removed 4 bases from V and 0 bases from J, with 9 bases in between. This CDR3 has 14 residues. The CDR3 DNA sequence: TGTGCCAGCTCACGTCCCGGAGCTAACTATGGCTACACCTTC. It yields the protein CASSRPGANYGYTF.

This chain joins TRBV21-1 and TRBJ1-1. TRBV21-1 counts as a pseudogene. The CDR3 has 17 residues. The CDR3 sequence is CASSKESNLDPNTEAFF. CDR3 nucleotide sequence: TGTGCCAGCAGCAAAGAAAGCAACCTAGATCCGAACACTGAAGCTTTCTTT.

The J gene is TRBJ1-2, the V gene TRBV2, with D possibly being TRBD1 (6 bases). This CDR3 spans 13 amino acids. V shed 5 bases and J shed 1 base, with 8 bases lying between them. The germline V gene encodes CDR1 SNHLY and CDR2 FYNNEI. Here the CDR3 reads CASSPQGNYGYTF. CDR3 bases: TGTGCCAGCAGTCCACAGGGTAACTATGGCTACACCTTC.

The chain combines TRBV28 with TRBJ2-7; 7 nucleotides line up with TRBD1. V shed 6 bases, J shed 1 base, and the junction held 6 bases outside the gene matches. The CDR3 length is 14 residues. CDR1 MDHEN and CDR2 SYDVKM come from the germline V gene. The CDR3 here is CASRRGQNSYEQYF. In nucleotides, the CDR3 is TGTGCCAGCAGACGGGGACAGAATTCCTACGAGCAGTACTTC.

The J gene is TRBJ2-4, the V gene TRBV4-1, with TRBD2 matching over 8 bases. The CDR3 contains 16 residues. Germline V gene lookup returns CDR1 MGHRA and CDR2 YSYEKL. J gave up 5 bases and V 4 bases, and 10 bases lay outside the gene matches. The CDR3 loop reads CASSPRAGGVENIQYF. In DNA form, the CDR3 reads TGCGCCAGCAGCCCCCGGGCGGGGGGTGTAGAAAACATTCAGTACTTC.

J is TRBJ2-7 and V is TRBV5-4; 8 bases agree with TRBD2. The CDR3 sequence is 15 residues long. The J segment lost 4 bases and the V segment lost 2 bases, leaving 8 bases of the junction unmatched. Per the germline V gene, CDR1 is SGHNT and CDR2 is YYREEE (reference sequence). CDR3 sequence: CASSFYSGSDYEQYF. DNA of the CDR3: TGTGCCAGCAGCTTTTACAGCGGGAGTGATTACGAGCAGTACTTC.

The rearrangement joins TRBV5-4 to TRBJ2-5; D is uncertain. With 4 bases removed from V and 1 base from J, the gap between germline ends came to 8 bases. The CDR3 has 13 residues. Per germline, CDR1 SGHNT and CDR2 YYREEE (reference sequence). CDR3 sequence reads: CASSIVPQETQYF. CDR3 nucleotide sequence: TGTGCCAGCAGCATAGTACCCCAAGAGACCCAGTACTTC.

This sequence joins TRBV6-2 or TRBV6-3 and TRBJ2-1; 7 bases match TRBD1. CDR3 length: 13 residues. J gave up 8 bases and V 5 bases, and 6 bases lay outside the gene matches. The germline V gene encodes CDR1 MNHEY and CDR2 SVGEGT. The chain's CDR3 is CASSPTTGYEQFF. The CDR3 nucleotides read TGTGCCAGCAGTCCGACGACAGGGTATGAGCAGTTCTTC.